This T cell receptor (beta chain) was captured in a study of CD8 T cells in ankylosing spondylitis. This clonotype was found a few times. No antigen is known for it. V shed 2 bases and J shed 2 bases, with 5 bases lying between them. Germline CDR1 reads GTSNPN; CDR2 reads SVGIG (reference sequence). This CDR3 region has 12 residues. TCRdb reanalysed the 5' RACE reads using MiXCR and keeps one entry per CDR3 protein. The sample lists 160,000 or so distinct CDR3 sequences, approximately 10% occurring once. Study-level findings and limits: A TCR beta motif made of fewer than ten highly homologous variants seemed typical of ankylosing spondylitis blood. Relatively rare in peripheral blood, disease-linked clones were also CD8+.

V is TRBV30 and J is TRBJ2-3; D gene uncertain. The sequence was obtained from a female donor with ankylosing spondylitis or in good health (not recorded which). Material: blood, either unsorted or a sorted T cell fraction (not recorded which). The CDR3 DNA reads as TGTGCCTGGAGTCGGCACACAGATACGCAGTATTTT. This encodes CAWSRHTDTQYF.